The rows below give T cell receptor beta chains drawn from one sample of a study of identifying expanded T cells in peripheral blood. TCRdb's table, derived via immunoSEQ multiplex PCR, lists solely in-frame clones and lacks some. The data show about 130,000 clones, approximately 86% seen once. The material sequenced was blood. These receptor sequences come from a person aged 18 to 75 in good health. Each CDR3 is given with its conserved first and last residue. The order of the fields is D gene, V gene, CDR3 protein. The D gene is left open where the match is weak.

.,TRBV29-1,CSATLGNEQFF
.,TRBV9,CASSVREETQYF
.,TRBV5-1,CASKLAGTDTQYF
.,TRBV4-1,CASSQVRSPVTSYEQYF
.,TRBV5-1,CASSFQGPEETQYF
TRBD2,TRBV7-3,CASSLSSGGSSSTDTQYF
.,TRBV18,CASSPDGGRSYEQYF
.,TRBV30,CAWSRGTSTDTQYF
.,TRBV5-6,CASSLRAKKNIQYF
TRBD1,TRBV27,CASSFAPGQAGQPQHF
TRBD2,TRBV19,CASSITSGAYNEQFF
.,TRBV7-6,CASSPGLEHTEQYF
TRBD1,TRBV28,CASRPGTGLGEQYF
TRBD2,TRBV10-2,CASSGGAGGMTSGDVYEQYF
.,TRBV7-6,CASSPPMGSSNQETQYF
.,TRBV7-8,CASSLIRVEGYTF
TRBD2,TRBV5-1,CASSKGGSQIETQYF
TRBD2,TRBV7-6,CASSFSGADTQYF
.,TRBV7-3,CASSPVRASWPGELFF
TRBD2,TRBV5-1,CASSLLPGLAGGPHNEQFF
.,TRBV6-6,CASSLMRAENNSPLHF
TRBD1,TRBV5-1,CASSAQGLNTEAFF
.,TRBV7-3,CASSLNGGGTEAFF
.,TRBV6-5,CASSYSPVASTEQYF
.,TRBV25-1,CASSERWEGYGYTF
.,TRBV18,CASSPPEVETQYF
.,TRBV6-1,CASSVGRNNYGYTF
.,TRBV27,CASKGGGNTQYF
TRBD2,TRBV5-4,CASSPGAGGLNEQFF
TRBD1,TRBV28,CASRRTGQYYEQYF
.,TRBV10-3,CAISADIYEQYF
TRBD2,TRBV6-5,CASRGGGVYYEQYF
.,TRBV19,CASSERSEQFF
TRBD1,TRBV4-3,CASSQNRGFGEQYF
.,TRBV2,CASMVEGNQPQHF
.,TRBV5-6,CASSLEGAGGFAYEQYF
.,TRBV27,CASSLSVGADTQYF
.,TRBV30,CAWSVRRNQPQHF
.,TRBV7-9,CASSPGEAVRGEAFF
.,TRBV25-1,CASSDRNEQFF
.,TRBV6-5,CASTDGDTEAFF
.,TRBV29-1,CSVDRGGEQYF
.,TRBV19,CASSIRGADEAFF
.,TRBV4-2,CASSQVSSGAGLTYEQYF
TRBD1,TRBV6-5,CASSYDQGARYEQYF
.,TRBV10-3,CAISESDTQYF
TRBD2,TRBV7-3,CASSLVLAGLTDTQYF
.,TRBV7-9,CASSLGRGQQETQYF
.,TRBV7-2,CASSLGSGSSYNEQFF
.,TRBV4-1,CASSQDVQLAVGELFF
.,TRBV18,CASSEVRMRETQYF
TRBD1,TRBV5-3,CARSLGQGARNFDEQYF